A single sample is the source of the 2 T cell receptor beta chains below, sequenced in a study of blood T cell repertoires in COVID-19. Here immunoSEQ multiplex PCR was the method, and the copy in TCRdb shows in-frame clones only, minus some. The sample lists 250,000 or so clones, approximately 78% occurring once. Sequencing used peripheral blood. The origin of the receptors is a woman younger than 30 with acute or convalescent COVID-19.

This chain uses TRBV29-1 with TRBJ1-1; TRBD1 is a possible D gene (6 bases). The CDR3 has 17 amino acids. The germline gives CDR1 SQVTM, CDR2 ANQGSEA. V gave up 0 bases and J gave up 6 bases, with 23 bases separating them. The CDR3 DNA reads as TGCAGCGTTGAAGATGGGGGCAAGCGGTGGATCCTGCCTGAAGCTTTCTTT. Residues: CSVEDGGKRWILPEAFF.

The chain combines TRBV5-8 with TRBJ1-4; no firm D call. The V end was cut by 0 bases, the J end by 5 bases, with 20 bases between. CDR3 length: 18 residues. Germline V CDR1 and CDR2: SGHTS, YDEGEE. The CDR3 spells CASSLGLGGQRINEKLFF. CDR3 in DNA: TGTGCCAGCAGCTTGGGGTTAGGAGGGCAGAGGATCAATGAAAAACTGTTTTTT.